This T cell receptor (beta chain) was sequenced during a study of OX40 agonist ivuxolimab in advanced cancers. Context from the whole study: The costimulatory receptor OX40 (CD134) was targeted by ivuxolimab, a fully human IgG2 agonistic monoclonal antibody. Intravenous ivuxolimab was administered to patients every 2 weeks at six dose levels: 0.01, 0.1, 0.3, 1.5, 3 and 10 mg/kg. Among the 52 dose-escalation patients, about 19 had hepatocellular carcinoma, approximately 15 melanoma, 9 renal cell carcinoma and 9 head and neck cancer. In the dose-escalation cohort, 70% to 85% of patients were male, and the mean age was around 65 years with a range of roughly 20 to 79. Patients were allowed to have had prior anti-PD-1, anti-PD-L1 or anti-CTLA-4 therapy, and 40% of the dose-escalation patients had been treated with checkpoint inhibitors. Partial responses were achieved by three dose-escalation patients, of whom one had hepatocellular carcinoma and two had cutaneous melanoma. The point of sequencing TCRbeta in the periphery was to test whether ivuxolimab changed TCR sequence diversity and drove clonal T-cell expansion. The paper covers the monotherapy dose-escalation part of the phase I ivuxolimab trial, which included N of about 56 patients.

According to the germline V gene (reference sequence), CDR1 reads LNHDA and CDR2 reads SQIVND. The CDR3 spans 16 residues, from the cysteine through the phenylalanine. Just the 48-base CDR3 DNA is kept, in frame starting at base 1. V and J are trimmed by 5 bases and 3 bases, and the gene matches miss 12 bases of the junction. About this clone: It lacks a known antigen. Base qualities are not at hand, and no much larger clone is one base apart.

Overall results and qualifications from the work: In the 0.1-3.0 mg/kg groups, partial responders had among the lowest normalized peripheral clonal expansion, particularly in CD8+ T cells. Low levels of normalized T-cell clonal expansion were also seen in some nonresponding patients. The antigen specificity of the peripheral T cells that underwent clonal expansion was not determined. At doses of 0.1 to 3.0 mg/kg, clonal expansion of both CD4+ and CD8+ blood T cells was observed from baseline to week 6. After ivuxolimab, more expanded clones were found on average in CD8+ T cells than in CD4+ T cells.

To sequence the TCRbeta CDR3 region, genomic DNA was isolated from the sorted cells. TCRbeta CDR3 regions were sequenced using the immunoSEQ Assay. The table was pulled from immuneACCESS by TCRdb, which kept in-frame rearrangements only. Such tables lose some clones; where checked, under half of the loss comes from unresolved V genes, and the rest has no known cause. In all, the sample holds tens of thousands of clones, and roughly 89% of those were seen once. The ten largest clones take up over 9.5% of the sample. The trial excluded patients who had a history of autoimmune disease or were on systemic immunosuppression. Peripheral blood for TCR sequencing was drawn from every dose cohort at baseline, at cycle 4 day 1 and at cycle 7 day 1. Samples were obtained from an open-label, multicenter, first-in-human phase I dose-escalation trial of ivuxolimab. Adults with locally advanced or metastatic head and neck squamous cell, hepatocellular, melanoma or renal cell carcinoma were enrolled in the trial. CD4+ and CD8+ T cells were sorted separately from peripheral blood before TCR sequencing.

The sequence was collected from an adult with an advanced solid tumor such as melanoma, head and neck, liver or kidney cancer. This specimen was CD4+ or CD8+ T cells sorted from blood, taken in a trial of the OX40 agonist ivuxolimab. Recombination linked TRBV19 to TRBJ2-7; 8 of the junction bases match TRBD2. The DNA sequence is given as TGTGCCAGTAGTGTCTCTAGCGGCGGGGGGTTCTACGAGCAGTACTTC. This yields the protein CASSVSSGGGFYEQYF.